The 2 T cell receptor beta chains below all came from one sample that was sequenced in a study of early T cells in non-severe SARS-CoV-2 infection. One entry per CDR3 protein, called by TCRdb with MiXCR from the 5' RACE reads. In the table there are 60,000 or so distinct CDR3 sequences, about a tenth of which are singletons. The sample comprised whole blood. The receptors stem from an adult who was a healthcare worker with PCR-confirmed SARS-CoV-2 infection or an uninfected control (not recorded which).

This clonotype was seen repeatedly, ten times or more. The chain employs TRBV5-1 and TRBJ1-2, with D perhaps matching TRBD1 (5 bases). V gave up 2 bases and J gave up 8 bases, with 19 bases separating them. This CDR3 spans 15 amino acids. The germline V gene encodes CDR1 SGHRS and CDR2 YFSETQ. DNA for the CDR3: TGCGCCAGCAGCTTCCGCGCTGACAGCTTGCGGGGCTACACCTTC. Translating gives CASSFRADSLRGYTF. Combining the CDR3 with reference TRBV5-1 and TRBJ1-2 gives the whole variable domain KAGVTQTPRYLIKTRGQQVTLSCSPISGHRSVSWYQQTPGQGLQFLFEYFSETQRNKGNFPGRFSGRQFSNSRSEMNVSTLELGDSALYLCASSFRADSLRGYTFGSGTRLTVV.

In its sample, this clonotype was seen many times. The V call is TRBV7-8, the J call TRBJ1-4, with TRBD1 matching 10 bases. Germline V gene sequence: CDR1 SGHVS, CDR2 FQNEAQ. The CDR3 sequence is 16 residues long. The V and J ends lost 6 bases and 2 bases, in that order; junction bases with no gene match: 6. CDR3 sequence (DNA): TGTGCCAGCAGAAGGGACAGGGGACAGACTAATGAAAAACTGTTTTTT. It codes for CASRRDRGQTNEKLFF.